This T cell receptor (beta chain) came from a study of blood T cell repertoires in COVID-19. The data were produced by immunoSEQ multiplex PCR, yet TCRdb's version contains in-frame clones alone and is incomplete. There are 150,000 to 200,000 clones in the sample; more than 75% occur only once, and about 2.5% lies in the top ten. This TCR derives from a man aged 40-55 years with active or convalescent COVID-19. Sequenced: peripheral blood.

The CDR3 loop reads CASSWTSGGGAETQYF. The CDR3 DNA is TGTGCCAGCAGCTGGACTAGCGGGGGGGGAGCAGAGACCCAGTACTTC. The chain combines TRBV7-2 with TRBJ2-5, with TRBD2 matching over 15 bases. The germline V gene has CDR1 SGHTA and CDR2 FQGNSA. The CDR3 has 16 residues. J was trimmed by 4 bases and V by 4 bases; bases with no gene match: 4.